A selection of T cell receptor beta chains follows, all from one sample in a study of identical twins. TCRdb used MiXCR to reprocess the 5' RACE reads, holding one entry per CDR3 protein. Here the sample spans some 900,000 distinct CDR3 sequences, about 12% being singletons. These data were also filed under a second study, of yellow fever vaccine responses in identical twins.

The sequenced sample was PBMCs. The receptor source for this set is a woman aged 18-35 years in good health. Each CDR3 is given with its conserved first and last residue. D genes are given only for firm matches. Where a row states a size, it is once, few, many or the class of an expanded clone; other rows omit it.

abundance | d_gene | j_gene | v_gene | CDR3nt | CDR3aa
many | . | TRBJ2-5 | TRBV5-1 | TGCGCCAGCAGGCTCGGTTACCAAGAGACCCAGTACTTC | CASRLGYQETQYF
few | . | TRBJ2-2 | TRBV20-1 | TGCAGTGCTAGAACCAGTCTCGCGGCCACCGGGGAGCTGTTTTTT | CSARTSLAATGELFF
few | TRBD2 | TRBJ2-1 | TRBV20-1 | TGCAGTGGATCCGGGAGGGCAAACAATGAGCAGTTCTTC | CSGSGRANNEQFF
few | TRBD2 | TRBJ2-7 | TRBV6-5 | TGTGCCAGCAGTTACTCGGCTAGCGGGGGCTCCTACGAGCAGTACTTC | CASSYSASGGSYEQYF
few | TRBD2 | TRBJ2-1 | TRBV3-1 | TGTGCCAGCAGCGCGCCTAGCGGGGTTCTCAGCTCCTACAATGAGCAGTTCTTC | CASSAPSGVLSSYNEQFF
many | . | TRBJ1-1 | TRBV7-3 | TGTGCCAGCAGCTGGGGGGGAGAAGATGAAGCTTTCTTT | CASSWGGEDEAFF
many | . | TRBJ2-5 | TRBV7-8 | TGTGCCAGCAGCTCAAGGGTCCAAGAGACCCAGTACTTC | CASSSRVQETQYF
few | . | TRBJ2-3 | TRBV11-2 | TGTGCCAGCAGCCCCGTGGGGGGAAGAGATACGCAGTATTTT | CASSPVGGRDTQYF
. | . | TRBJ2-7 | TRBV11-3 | TGTGCCAGCAGCTTACAGTCCGGGGTCGAGCAGTACTTC | CASSLQSGVEQYF
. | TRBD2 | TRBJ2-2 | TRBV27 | TGTGCCAGCAGTCTCGGACTAGCGGAACGTCCGACCGGGGAGCTGTTTTTT | CASSLGLAERPTGELFF
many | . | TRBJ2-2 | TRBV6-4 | TGTGCCAGCAGTGACTCGTTTGGGGCCGGGGAGCTGTTTTTT | CASSDSFGAGELFF
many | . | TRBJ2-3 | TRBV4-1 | TGCGCCAGCAGCCACCCTCTGAACACAGATACGCAGTATTTT | CASSHPLNTDTQYF
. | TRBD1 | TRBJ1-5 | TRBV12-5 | TGTGCTAGTGGTTTGGTAACAGGGGTAGGCAATCAGCCCCAGCATTTT | CASGLVTGVGNQPQHF
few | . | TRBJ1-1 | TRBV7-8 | TGTGCCAGCAGCTTATATTACCACAGGGATGAGAACACTGAAGCTTTCTTT | CASSLYYHRDENTEAFF
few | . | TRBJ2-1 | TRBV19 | TGTGCCAGTAGTATAGGATACGGGGCCCGCTACAATGAGCAGTTCTTC | CASSIGYGARYNEQFF
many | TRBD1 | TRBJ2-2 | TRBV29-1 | TGCAGCGTGGGACAGGGGGAGAACACCGGGGAGCTGTTTTTT | CSVGQGENTGELFF
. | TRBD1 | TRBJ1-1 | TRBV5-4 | TGTGCCAGCAGCTTGGCGTCCAGGGGGGTGGTCTACTCGGCCCAGGGAGGAGCTTTCTTT | CASSLASRGVVYSAQGGAFF
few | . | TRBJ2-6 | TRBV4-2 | TGTGCCAGCAGTCCAGTGGGGGCCCAATCTGGGGCCAACGTCCTGACTTTC | CASSPVGAQSGANVLTF
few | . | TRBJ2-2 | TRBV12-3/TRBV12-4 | TGTGCCAGCAGGCTAGGAGGGTTCGGCACCGGGGAGCTGTTTTTT | CASRLGGFGTGELFF
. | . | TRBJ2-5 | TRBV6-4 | TGTGCCAGCATGAAACTTCCCGGCGGCGGATACCAAGAGACCCAGGACTTC | CASMKLPGGGYQETQDF
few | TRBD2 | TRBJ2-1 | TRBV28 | TGTGCCAGCAGGCCCCAGACAGCGGGATCCTACAATGAGCAGTTCTTC | CASRPQTAGSYNEQFF
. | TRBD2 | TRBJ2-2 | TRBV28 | TGTGACAGCAGACCACTAGCGGACAACACCGGGGAGCTGTTTTTT | CDSRPLADNTGELFF
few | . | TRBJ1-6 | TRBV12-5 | TGTGCTAGTGGTTTGGCTGACTGGAGGAATTCACCCCTCCACTTT | CASGLADWRNSPLHF
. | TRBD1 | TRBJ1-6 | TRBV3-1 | TGTGCCAGCAGCCTGACTAACAGGGGAAATTCACCCCTCCACTTT | CASSLTNRGNSPLHF
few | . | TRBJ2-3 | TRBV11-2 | TGTGCCAGCAGCTTACTGCCATGGGGCACAGATACGCAGTATTTT | CASSLLPWGTDTQYF
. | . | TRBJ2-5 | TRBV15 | TGTGCCACCAGCAAAGGGGTCAAAGAGACCCAGTACTTC | CATSKGVKETQYF
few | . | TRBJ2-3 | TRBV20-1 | TGCAGTGCTAGAGTTAACGCAGATACGCAGTATTTT | CSARVNADTQYF
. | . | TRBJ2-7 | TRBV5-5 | TGTGCCAGCAGCTTGGTTCAGGGATACTCCTACGAGCAGTACTTC | CASSLVQGYSYEQYF
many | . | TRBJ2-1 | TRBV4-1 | TGCGCCAGCAGCCGCACTAGAAATGAGCAGTTCTTC | CASSRTRNEQFF
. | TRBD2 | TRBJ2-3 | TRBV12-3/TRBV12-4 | TGTGCCAGCAGCTCCACCGGACTAGGTTCAGATACGCAGTATTTT | CASSSTGLGSDTQYF
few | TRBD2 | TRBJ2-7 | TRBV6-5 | TGTGCCAGCAGTTATGGAGACGGGGGGGTTTGGAGGTCCTACGAGCAGTACTTC | CASSYGDGGVWRSYEQYF
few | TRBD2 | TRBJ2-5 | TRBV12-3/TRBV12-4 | TGTGCCAGCAGCCCTGGCGGGGCGGGGGGGGAGACCCAGTACTTC | CASSPGGAGGETQYF
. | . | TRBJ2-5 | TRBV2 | TGTGCCAGCAGGCCAGAACATTTCCAAGAGACCCAGTACTTC | CASRPEHFQETQYF
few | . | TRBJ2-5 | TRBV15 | TGTGCCACCAGAGACGGACCGTGGGCACAAGAGACCCAGTACTTC | CATRDGPWAQETQYF
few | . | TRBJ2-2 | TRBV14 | TGTGCCAGCAGCCAAGACCGGGGGAAAGGCACCGGGGAGCTGTTTTTT | CASSQDRGKGTGELFF
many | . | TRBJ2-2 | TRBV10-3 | TGTGCCATATCAGAAGGTCCTGTTGCGAACACCGGGGAGCTGTTTTTT | CAISEGPVANTGELFF
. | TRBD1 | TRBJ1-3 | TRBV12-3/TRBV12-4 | TGTGCCAGCAGTCTCCTAGGGGGCGGTGGAAACACCATATATTTT | CASSLLGGGGNTIYF
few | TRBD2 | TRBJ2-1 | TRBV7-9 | TGTGCCAGCAGCCCCCCCCTGGCTAGCGGGAAAGATGAGCAGTTCTTC | CASSPPLASGKDEQFF
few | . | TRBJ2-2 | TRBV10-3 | TGTGCCATCACCCCAGTACACTCCACCGGGGAGCTGTTTTTT | CAITPVHSTGELFF
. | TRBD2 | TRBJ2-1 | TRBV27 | TGTGCCAGCATTTTACTAGCGGGAGGGCCCTATGAGCAGTTCTTC | CASILLAGGPYEQFF